This T cell receptor (beta chain) was sequenced in a study of T-cell memory formation after mild COVID-19. Libraries for TCRalpha and TCRbeta carried sample barcodes and unique molecular identifiers via 5'RACE. TCRdb re-analysed the 5' RACE reads in MiXCR, keeping a single row per CDR3 protein. The sample includes 450,000 to 650,000 distinct CDR3 sequences, about a sixth of them seen just once. Study-wide results and limits: Contracting CD4+ clones sat mainly in CM and EM; CD8+ in EMRA.

This clonotype was detected ten times or more. Its target is unknown. There are 14 residues in the CDR3. Germline CDR1 is SGHTA and CDR2 is FQGNSA. J gave up 8 bases and V 6 bases, and 10 bases lay outside the gene matches. J is TRBJ2-7 and V is TRBV7-2; 10 bases map to TRBD2. The source material was PBMCs or a T cell subset sorted from them (not recorded which). This receptor was identified in an adult woman who had mild COVID-19 (a few samples of this study predate the infection). Cell type and time point are not known. The CDR3 nucleotides read TGTGCCAGCAGTTTGGGGACTAGCGTAGGGAAGCAGTACTTC. Translation: CASSLGTSVGKQYF.